Shown below are 5 T cell receptor beta chains from a single sample sequenced in a study of early T cells in non-severe SARS-CoV-2 infection. Using its own MiXCR run on the 5' RACE reads, TCRdb lists one record per CDR3 protein. In the table there are 30,000 to 45,000 distinct CDR3 sequences, around 3.9% of which are singletons. The specimen sequenced was whole blood. These TCRs come from an adult who was a healthcare worker with PCR-confirmed SARS-CoV-2 infection or an uninfected control (not recorded which).

This chain joins TRBV19 and TRBJ2-3, with D tentatively TRBD1 (7 bases). The V gene's germline CDR1 is LNHDA and CDR2 SQIVND (reference sequence). CDR3 length equals 17 residues. Trimming left V 5 bases short and J 3 bases short, with 21 bases between. The chain's CDR3 is CASSPRLQGRFTDTQYF. DNA of the CDR3: TGTGCCAGTAGTCCAAGACTACAGGGGAGGTTTACAGATACGCAGTATTTT.

This clonotype was recorded at least ten times. The V call is TRBV12-3 or TRBV12-4, the J call TRBJ1-5; D call uncertain. This CDR3 is built from 14 residues. The V end lost 3 bases, the J end lost 2 bases, and 8 bases lay between the germline ends. CDR3 residues: CASSFGRGNQPQHF. The CDR3 coding sequence is TGTGCCAGCAGTTTTGGTCGGGGCAATCAGCCCCAGCATTTT.

This clonotype has just a few counts. The V gene is TRBV5-5, the J gene TRBJ1-2; no definite D call. Trimming left V 4 bases short and J 4 bases short, with 14 bases between. Germline V gene sequence: CDR1 SGHKS, CDR2 YYEKEE (reference sequence). CDR3 length: 14 residues. CDR3 DNA sequence: TGTGCCAGCAGCCCCGTAGAGGGCAGCTATGGCTACACCTTC. The encoded protein is CASSPVEGSYGYTF.

This clonotype was detected many times. The rearrangement uses TRBV18 and TRBJ2-1; a possible D gene is TRBD1 (5 bases). V shed 0 bases and J shed 9 bases, with 18 bases lying between them. The CDR3 contains 16 residues. The V gene's germline CDR1 is KGHSH and CDR2 LQKENI. CDR3 nucleotide sequence: TGTGCCAGCTCACCACCGGACACTTCTAGGTACGGTGAGCAGTTCTTC. Encoded protein: CASSPPDTSRYGEQFF.

This clonotype has ten or more counts. The V call is TRBV11-3, the J call TRBJ1-5; D may be TRBD1 (6 bases). The CDR3 consists of 17 residues. Per the germline V gene, CDR1 is SGHNT and CDR2 is YENEEA. V lost 0 bases to trimming and J lost 1 base, with 13 bases between them. The chain's CDR3 is CASSLEAPGASNQPQHF. Here the CDR3 DNA reads TGTGCCAGCAGCTTAGAGGCGCCAGGGGCAAGCAATCAGCCCCAGCATTTT.